These T cell receptor beta chains were read from a single sample in a study of blood T cells in healthy people across ages. TCRdb re-called the 5' RACE reads with MiXCR, one entry per CDR3 protein. This sample carries around 780,000 distinct CDR3 sequences, roughly 24% of them seen once, and the ten largest clones take around 3%. The data were also submitted as part of a second study, on T cells of mothers and their children.

The source material was blood. Receptor source: a boy aged 10-17 years in good health. CDR3s include the opening cysteine and the closing phenylalanine or tryptophan. A D gene is named only where the DNA matches it firmly. Only part of the rows carry a size: once, few, many, or a class if the clone is expanded.

>-|TRBV6-2/TRBV6-3|-|TRBJ1-5
CASSYGDSNQPQHF
TGTGCCAGCAGTTACGGGGATAGCAATCAGCCCCAGCATTTT
>once|TRBV6-1|TRBD2|TRBJ2-1
CASRRLAGTPYNEQFF
TGTGCCAGCAGGAGACTAGCGGGGACACCGTACAATGAGCAGTTCTTC
>-|TRBV12-3/TRBV12-4|-|TRBJ1-1
CASSFEGTGAFF
TGTGCCAGCAGTTTTGAGGGGACTGGAGCTTTCTTT
>few|TRBV28|-|TRBJ2-3
CASSPANALTDTQYF
TGTGCCAGCAGTCCGGCAAACGCCCTCACAGATACGCAGTATTTT
>few|TRBV6-5|-|TRBJ2-5
CASSSPFGVAGPETQYF
TGTGCCAGCAGTTCGCCCTTTGGGGTGGCAGGCCCAGAGACCCAGTACTTC
>few|TRBV18|-|TRBJ2-7
CASSLRPEGSYEQYF
TGTGCCAGCTCACTACGCCCAGAGGGCTCCTACGAGCAGTACTTC
>few|TRBV24-1|-|TRBJ2-1
CATSDRAGDEFF
TGTGCCACCAGTGATAGGGCTGGGGACGAGTTCTTC
>many|TRBV20-1|TRBD2|TRBJ2-5
CSASSSGVIQETQYF
TGCAGTGCTAGTAGTAGCGGGGTAATACAAGAGACCCAGTACTTC
>few|TRBV18|TRBD2|TRBJ2-7
CASSPDRGDSYEQYF
TGTGCCAGCTCACCAGACCGGGGGGACTCCTACGAGCAGTACTTC
>-|TRBV2|TRBD2|TRBJ2-7
CASSIAGGAYEQYF
TGTGCCAGCAGTATAGCGGGGGGGGCCTACGAGCAGTACTTC
>-|TRBV9|TRBD1|TRBJ1-6
CASSVAQGEGSPLHF
TGTGCCAGCAGCGTAGCGCAGGGGGAAGGGTCACCCCTCCACTTT